This TCR beta chain derives from a study of blood T cell repertoires in COVID-19. Across the study: The samples span acute and convalescent COVID-19 from the United States, Italy and Spain. PBMCs, B-cell-depleted T cells, or T cells provided the cDNA or gDNA that made up the material.

V lost 5 bases and J 6 bases, leaving 16 bases between the germline ends. CDR3 length: 14 amino acids. From germline, CDR1 is LNHDA and CDR2 SQIVND (reference sequence). Per the original data handling: Estimates of nucleated cell counts were drawn from the amplification of reference gene primers. Using immunoSEQ multiplex PCR, the repertoire was profiled, and TCRdb retains in-frame clones only, with some absent. The D gene and trimming were derived from the DNA, and the V and J assignments and clone size from that table. The sample carries 150,000 or so clones, roughly 87% recorded once. The chain links TRBV19 to TRBJ2-5, with D possibly being TRBD1 (5 bases). This clonotype was obtained from a woman aged 45-59 years with acute or convalescent COVID-19. The specimen was peripheral blood. CDR3 amino acids: CASSVTRVEKTQYF. The CDR3 DNA sequence: TGTGCCAGTAGTGTTACCAGGGTAGAGAAGACCCAGTACTTC.